This record looks at one T cell receptor (beta chain) sequence and its context. What it binds is not known. The donors formed part of the roughly 120-subject validation cohort, distinct from the roughly 620-subject first cohort. The germline CDR1 and CDR2 sequences are MNHNS and SASEGT. V dropped 6 bases and J dropped 8; count of bases not matched to a gene: 5. CDR3 length: 14 residues. Measured with immunoSEQ multiplex PCR; TCRdb has only the in-frame clones, and not every one. The data contain under 250,000 clones, around four fifths of them singletons. These data belong to a study of cytomegalovirus exposure and HLA in healthy donors. As for the study in general: The 120 or so validation repertoires were reported in a later analysis to have been generated on the same platform as the roughly 720 first-cohort repertoires.

Whole-study findings and limits: The majority of TCR sequences were rare, yet some public TCRs appeared in many donors. The finding came from a later analysis; first-cohort TCR clusters tended to co-occur in the 130 or so validation repertoires.

Sequencing used PBMCs. This receptor was obtained from a woman between 18 and 29 years old in good health and CMV-seronegative. The chain has TRBV6-1 and TRBJ2-1; TRBD1 agrees at 12 bases. In DNA, the CDR3 is TGTGCCAGCAGACCGGGACAGGGGGCTCATGAGCAGTTCTTC. Translation gives CASRPGQGAHEQFF.